A single sample gave rise to the 27 T cell receptor beta chains below, sequenced in a study of read filtering for tumor transcriptome and immune sequencing. From roughly 390 ng of RNA, a library with molecular barcoded alpha/delta and beta/gamma adaptors was made. TCRdb re-called the reads through MiXCR, storing one row per CDR3 protein. In the table there are roughly 130,000 distinct CDR3 sequences, over 10% of which are singletons. The material sequenced was a population of CD138-negative cells sorted from bone marrow. The receptor source for this set is a donor aged 40 or older with multiple myeloma.

This clonotype was counted ten times or more. The rearrangement joins TRBV6-5 to TRBJ1-1, with a possible D match to TRBD1 (5 bases). V was pared by 4 bases and J by 4 bases, with 16 bases between. The length of the CDR3 is 15 residues. Germline CDR1 MNHEY, CDR2 SVGAGI. In DNA, the CDR3 is TGTGCCAGCAGTTCCCAGGGACTACCGACCACTGAAGCTTTCTTT. It yields the protein CASSSQGLPTTEAFF.

This clonotype was observed at least ten times. The DNA of the CDR3 is TGTGCCAGCAGTCCGGCCGGGACAGGGAAAAGCTATGGCTACACCTTC. Its protein product is CASSPAGTGKSYGYTF. The rearrangement joins TRBV6-5 to TRBJ1-2; TRBD1 matches 9 bases. Trimming cost V 5 bases and J 4 bases; bases outside gene matches: 11. Germline loops: CDR1 MNHEY, CDR2 SVGAGI. CDR3 length equals 16 residues.

The sample holds many counts of this clonotype. The chain uses TRBV6-5 and TRBJ2-2, with D uncertain. Germline V gene sequence: CDR1 MNHEY, CDR2 SVGAGI. Trimming removed 10 bases from V and 7 bases from J, with 10 bases in between. The CDR3 sequence is 11 residues long. This CDR3 is CATARVGELFF. The CDR3, as DNA: TGTGCCACCGCAAGGGTCGGGGAGCTGTTTTTT.

This clonotype was recorded many times. V and J are TRBV7-9 and TRBJ2-2; D might be TRBD2 (5 bases). Germline V lookup: CDR1 SEHNR, CDR2 FQNEAQ (reference sequence). The CDR3 runs to 14 residues. V shed 4 bases and J shed 3 bases, with 9 bases lying between them. The CDR3 loop reads CASSWEPDTGELFF. The CDR3 region has the DNA TGTGCCAGCAGCTGGGAGCCGGACACCGGGGAGCTGTTTTTT.

In its sample, this clonotype was seen a few times. The chain employs TRBV7-8 and TRBJ2-7; maybe TRBD2 (6 bases). Per the germline V gene, CDR1 is SGHVS and CDR2 is FQNEAQ. CDR3 length: 13 residues. The germline V and J ends were trimmed by 6 bases and 4 bases, with 13 bases remaining between them. The CDR3 here is CASSGGLTYEQYF. The CDR3 nucleotides read TGTGCCAGCAGTGGAGGGTTGACTTACGAGCAGTACTTC.

This clonotype showed up many times. This chain connects TRBV7-9 to TRBJ2-1; 8 nucleotides line up with TRBD2. Germline lookup yields CDR1 SEHNR and CDR2 FQNEAQ (reference sequence). This CDR3 is built from 16 residues. Unmatched junction bases numbered 6, after V lost 5 bases and J lost 0 bases. The CDR3 coding sequence is TGTGCCAGCAGCGCCGCCGGGACTAGCTCCTACAATGAGCAGTTCTTC. Translated: CASSAAGTSSYNEQFF.

This clonotype was detected ten times or more. The chain couples TRBV7-9 to TRBJ2-1; TRBD1 aligns across 7 bases. The CDR3 is made up of 15 amino acids. The germline CDR1 and CDR2 sequences are SEHNR and FQNEAQ (reference sequence). V shed 0 bases and J 4 bases; nucleotides not matched to a gene: 3. The CDR3 nucleotides read TGTGCCAGCAGCTTAGCGGGGACAGCTTACAATGAGCAGTTCTTC. Translated: CASSLAGTAYNEQFF.

Many counts were recorded for this clonotype. The J gene is TRBJ2-7, the V gene TRBV20-1; D is unresolved. Trimming stripped 6 bases from V and 3 bases from J, with 12 bases between. The CDR3 is made up of 12 amino acids. The germline V gene has CDR1 DFQATT and CDR2 SNEGSKA (reference sequence). The CDR3 region is CSAPAQFYEQYF. As DNA, the CDR3 is TGCAGTGCCCCCGCTCAATTCTACGAGCAGTACTTC.

A note on this clonotype: The junction does not match germline at one end; this may be a read error. The V call is TRBV6-6, the J call TRBJ2-3, with D maybe TRBD1 (6 bases). The CDR3 totals 14 residues. From germline, CDR1 is MNHNY and CDR2 SVGAGI (reference sequence). The CDR3 coding sequence is TGTGCCAGCAGTCCCTGGGGACAAGCAGATACGCAGTGTTTT. Amino acid sequence: CASSPWGQADTQCF.

A few counts support this clonotype. CDR3 coding DNA: TGCGCCAGCAGTTCACAGGGATGGGCCGACGGAAACACCATATATTTT. It yields the protein CASSSQGWADGNTIYF. The chain links TRBV10-2 to TRBJ1-3, with D perhaps TRBD1 (6 bases). V shed 5 bases and J shed 4 bases, with 18 bases lying between them. Germline V CDR1 and CDR2: WSHSY, SAAADI. CDR3 size: 16 residues.

This clonotype was counted ten times or more. The chain has TRBV5-1 and TRBJ2-1; the match to TRBD2 covers 7 bases. This CDR3 has 17 amino acids. V shed 4 bases, J shed 0 bases, and the junction held 10 bases outside the gene matches. The germline gives CDR1 SGHRS, CDR2 YFSETQ. CDR3 region: CASSMGLSGSSYNEQFF. The DNA for the CDR3 is TGCGCCAGCAGCATGGGACTATCTGGGAGCTCCTACAATGAGCAGTTCTTC.

With respect to this clonotype: Relative to the germline gene, one junction end is altered; a read error may explain this. The chain has TRBV6-2 or TRBV6-3 and TRBJ2-5; 9 bases align to TRBD2. CDR1 is MNHEY, CDR2 SVGEGT, per germline. This CDR3 is 16 amino acids long. This CDR3 reads CACSLLKAGGQKTQYF. DNA for the CDR3: TGTGCCTGCAGCCTTTTGAAAGCGGGAGGTCAAAAGACCCAGTACTTC.

This clonotype was seen at least ten times. The chain is built from TRBV5-1 and TRBJ2-3; D may be TRBD2 (5 bases). Between the trimmed V and J ends, which lost 2 bases and 2 bases, there was a span of 12 bases. CDR3 length: 15 amino acids. Germline CDR1 and CDR2: SGHRS and YFSETQ. CDR3 sequence: CASSFGGLTTDTQYF. The CDR3 DNA reads TGCGCCAGCAGCTTTGGCGGGCTAACCACAGATACGCAGTATTTT.

This clonotype was counted many times. V and J are TRBV5-1 and TRBJ2-3; tentative D call: TRBD2 (5 bases). CDR1 and CDR2 from the germline V gene are SGHRS and YFSETQ. Trimming took off 4 bases at V and 12 bases at J, with 12 bases between the two ends. The CDR3 consists of 11 residues. The DNA for the CDR3 is TGCGCCAGCAGCGATGCTAGCTTACAGTATTTT. As protein: CASSDASLQYF.

In the case of this clonotype: Given a much more abundant clone one base away, this may be a read error. The CDR3 nucleotides are TGCGCCAGCAGCACCGGACAGGTCTTCTACAATGAGCAGTTCTTC. Encoded protein: CASSTGQVFYNEQFF. The chain couples TRBV5-1 to TRBJ2-1, with 7 bases lining up with TRBD1. From germline, CDR1 is SGHRS and CDR2 YFSETQ. V was pared by 4 bases and J by 3 bases, with 7 bases of the junction left unmatched. The CDR3 is 15 amino acids.

The table lists this clonotype with a few counts. A much larger clone sits a single nucleotide away, making a read error possible. The chain uses TRBV6-5 and TRBJ1-1; 8 bases align to TRBD1. CDR1 and CDR2 (germline): MNHEY, SVGAGI. CDR3 size: 15 residues. CDR3 in amino acids: CASSSPHRGSTEALF. The DNA for the CDR3 is TGTGCCAGCAGTTCACCCCACAGGGGGAGCACTGAAGCTCTCTTT.

In this sample, this clonotype turned up many times. This sequence joins TRBV6-6 and TRBJ1-5; D ambiguous. Looked up from germline, CDR1 is MNHNY and CDR2 is SVGAGI (reference sequence). This CDR3 is built from 13 residues. With 7 bases removed from V and 0 bases from J, the gap between germline ends came to 7 bases. The CDR3 sequence is CASNLYSNQPQHF. The CDR3 DNA sequence: TGTGCCAGCAACCTGTATAGCAATCAGCCCCAGCATTTT.

This clonotype has a handful of counts. The V and J genes are TRBV4-2 and TRBJ1-2; perhaps TRBD1 as D (6 bases). Trimming took 0 bases from V and 4 from J, leaving 12 bases between them. This CDR3 comprises 15 residues. Germline lookup yields CDR1 LGHNA and CDR2 YNFKEQ. The CDR3 DNA reads TGTGCCAGCAGCCAAGAGGGGGGGCGAGGCTATGGCTACACCTTC. It is translated as CASSQEGGRGYGYTF.

The sample holds many counts of this clonotype. V and J are TRBV18 and TRBJ2-4, with 10 positions matching TRBD1. Germline V CDR1 and CDR2: KGHSH, LQKENI. The V and J ends lost 3 bases and 4 bases, in that order; junction bases with no gene match: 6. The CDR3 length is 16 residues. The CDR3: CASSPGTGATKNIQYF. The CDR3 region has the DNA TGTGCCAGCTCACCCGGGACAGGGGCGACAAAAAACATTCAGTACTTC.

The chain uses TRBV6-2 or TRBV6-3 and TRBJ2-3; 14 bases are shared with TRBD2. The CDR3 consists of 17 residues. From germline, CDR1 is MNHEY and CDR2 SVGEGT. Trimming cost V 7 bases and J 2 bases; bases outside gene matches: 8. The CDR3 region has the DNA TGTGCCAGCAATCCAGGGGGACTAGCGGGAGACACAGATACGCAGTATTTT. It codes for CASNPGGLAGDTDTQYF.

This clonotype was observed at least ten times. In nucleotides, the CDR3 is TGCGCCAGCAGCCAAGGCCCCGTGACAGGGGGGTCTGGGGCCAACGTCCTGACTTTC. Its translation: CASSQGPVTGGSGANVLTF. V gene TRBV4-1 combines with J gene TRBJ2-6; 9 bases map to TRBD1. Looked up from germline, CDR1 is MGHRA and CDR2 is YSYEKL. V gave up 1 base and J gave up 1 base; unmatched junction bases: 8. The CDR3 totals 19 residues.

This clonotype was observed many times. V and J are TRBV11-2 and TRBJ2-1; TRBD1 matches 7 bases. Germline CDR1 reads SGHAT; CDR2 reads FQNNGV. CDR3 size: 14 residues. J lost 8 bases, V lost 0 bases, and 4 bases had no gene match. In DNA form, the CDR3 reads TGTGCCAGCAGCTTAGAGAGAGGGGGCTATGAGCAGTTCTTC. It encodes CASSLERGGYEQFF. The whole variable domain, remainder taken from reference TRBV11-2 and TRBJ2-1, is EAGVAQSPRYKIIEKRQSVAFWCNPISGHATLYWYQQILGQGPKLLIQFQNNGVVDDSQLPKDRFSAERLKGVDSTLKIQPAKLEDSAVYLCASSLERGGYEQFFGPGTRLTVL.

Many counts were recorded for this clonotype. The rearrangement links TRBV7-2 to TRBJ2-3; D perhaps matches TRBD2 (6 bases). The CDR3 spans 14 residues. V lost 3 bases and J lost 4, with 11 bases in between. The germline V gene encodes CDR1 SGHTA and CDR2 FQGNSA. CDR3 sequence: CASSLGGASDTQYF. DNA of the CDR3: TGTGCCAGCAGCTTGGGCGGGGCTTCAGATACGCAGTATTTT.

About this clonotype itself: A much larger clone lies a single base off, so this may be a read error. The rearrangement links TRBV29-1 to TRBJ1-1; D not resolved. Germline V gene sequence: CDR1 SQVTM, CDR2 ANQGSEA. The CDR3 is 11 residues long. Here the CDR3 DNA reads TGCAGCGTTGAAGATGGGTATGAAACTTTCTTT. It yields the protein CSVEDGYETFF.

Remarks on this clonotype: Germline and junction disagree at one end, which may indicate a read error. The chain is built from TRBV4-1 and TRBJ1-5; D unclear. This CDR3 contains 13 residues. CDR1 is MGHRA, CDR2 YSYEKL, per germline. Here the CDR3 reads CASSQEDDLPRHF. CDR3 bases: TGCGCCAGCAGCCAAGAGGATGATCTGCCCCGGCATTTT.

This clonotype has just a few counts. The V gene is TRBV6-1, the J gene TRBJ1-5, with D uncertain. Germline lookup yields CDR1 MNHNS and CDR2 SASEGT. Deletions cut 4 bases from V and 0 bases from J, with 13 bases between. The CDR3 is made up of 16 amino acids. The CDR3: CASSGPINYSNQPQHF. The DNA for the CDR3 is TGTGCCAGCAGTGGGCCTATTAATTATAGCAATCAGCCCCAGCATTTT.

In its sample, this clonotype was seen many times. The chain has TRBV28 and TRBJ1-4; no clear D. The length of the CDR3 is 14 residues. Trimming removed 4 bases at V and 8 bases at J, with 14 bases between. From germline, CDR1 is MDHEN and CDR2 SYDVKM. The CDR3 DNA is TGTGCCAGCAGTTCGGTCCCCGTGAGGGAAAAACTGTTTTTT. Residues: CASSSVPVREKLFF.